A single sample is the source of the 25 T cell receptor beta chains below, sequenced in a study of T-cell memory formation after mild COVID-19. TCRdb ran MiXCR on the 5' RACE reads and lists one entry per CDR3 protein. This table holds about 500,000 distinct CDR3 sequences, 20% found once. The source material was PBMCs or a T cell subset sorted from them (not recorded which). These receptors were obtained from an adult woman who had mild COVID-19 (a few samples of this study predate the infection). Cell type and time point are not known.

This clonotype was seen a few times. The rearrangement links TRBV6-2 or TRBV6-3 to TRBJ1-5, with D tentatively TRBD1 (5 bases). CDR3 length: 13 residues. Germline CDR1 reads MNHEY; CDR2 reads SVGEGT. V was trimmed by 4 bases and J by 4 bases, leaving 8 bases between them. This CDR3 reads CASSWTSNQPQHF. For the CDR3, the DNA is TGTGCCAGCAGTTGGACAAGTAATCAGCCCCAGCATTTT.

The rearrangement joins TRBV6-5 to TRBJ2-7; unclear D gene. CDR3 length: 14 residues. Trimming stripped 2 bases from V and 2 bases from J, with 10 bases between. The germline V gene encodes CDR1 MNHEY and CDR2 SVGAGI. The CDR3 here is CASSYLDQTYEQYF. The CDR3 DNA reads TGTGCCAGCAGTTACCTCGACCAGACCTACGAGCAGTACTTC.

J is TRBJ2-5 and V is TRBV6-2 or TRBV6-3; 7 bases align to TRBD1. Germline CDR1 MNHEY, CDR2 SVGEGT. Trimming removed 11 bases from V and 3 bases from J; junction bases left unmatched: 9. This CDR3 has 13 residues. The CDR3, as DNA: TGTGCCGCCGGGACAGCGATAAAAGAGACCCAGTACTTC. It translates to CAAGTAIKETQYF.

This clonotype showed up just a few times. The chain combines TRBV24-1 with TRBJ2-1; D remains ambiguous. Germline lookup yields CDR1 KGHDR and CDR2 SFDVKD. V dropped 3 bases and J dropped 6 bases, with 14 bases sitting between them. The CDR3 runs 15 residues. The CDR3 region is CATSDLLAGPNEQFF. The CDR3 nucleotides are TGTGCCACCAGTGATCTCTTGGCAGGACCCAATGAGCAGTTCTTC.

This clonotype occurred a few times. V is TRBV4-1 and J is TRBJ1-1; D gene ambiguous. Per germline, CDR1 MGHRA and CDR2 YSYEKL. The CDR3 has 13 residues. Trimming took off 7 bases at V and 4 bases at J, with 13 bases between the two ends. Here the CDR3 DNA reads TGCGCCAGCACGCCGGCATTTAGCACTGAAGCTTTCTTT. Residues: CASTPAFSTEAFF.

The V and J genes are TRBV7-6 and TRBJ2-3; D is uncertain. The CDR3 loop spans 14 amino acids. With 1 base removed from V and 0 bases from J, the gap between germline ends came to 5 bases. CDR1 SGHVS and CDR2 FNYEAQ come from the germline V gene. In DNA form, the CDR3 reads TGTGCCAGCAGCTTAGACTTCAGCACAGATACGCAGTATTTT. As protein: CASSLDFSTDTQYF.

This clonotype was seen repeatedly, ten times or more. The chain couples TRBV5-4 to TRBJ2-7; 15 nucleotides line up with TRBD2. Germline V gives CDR1 SGHNT, CDR2 YYREEE (reference sequence). V shed 5 bases, J shed 2 bases, and the junction held 8 bases outside the gene matches. The CDR3 is 17 amino acids. This CDR3 is CASSPGTSGGLTYEQYF. The CDR3 nucleotides read TGTGCCAGCAGTCCCGGGACTAGCGGGGGGCTTACCTACGAGCAGTACTTC. Full variable domain (outside the CDR3, taken from reference TRBV5-4 and TRBJ2-7): ETGVTQSPTHLIKTRGQQVTLRCSSQSGHNTVSWYQQALGQGPQFIFQYYREEENGRGNFPPRFSGLQFPNYSSELNVNALELDDSALYLCASSPGTSGGLTYEQYFGPGTRLTVT.

J is TRBJ2-7 and V is TRBV29-1; D perhaps matches TRBD2 (6 bases). V dropped 7 bases and J dropped 6 bases, with 13 bases sitting between them. Germline CDR1 reads SQVTM; CDR2 reads ANQGSEA. The CDR3 runs 11 residues. In DNA, the CDR3 is TGCAGCGGGGTACTAGCTTCCGAGCAGTACTTC. Its translation: CSGVLASEQYF.

The table lists this clonotype with a few counts. The chain has TRBV29-1 and TRBJ1-1; D may be TRBD1 (5 bases). V gave up 7 bases and J gave up 4 bases, with 13 bases separating them. The CDR3 extends over 12 amino acids. Germline-derived CDR1 and CDR2 are SQVTM and ANQGSEA. The CDR3 DNA sequence: TGCAGCGATTCTTGGGGGAGCACTGAAGCTTTCTTT. Encoded protein: CSDSWGSTEAFF.

This rearrangement joins TRBV4-1 to TRBJ2-5; D unresolved. In germline, CDR1 is MGHRA, CDR2 YSYEKL. V lost 4 bases and J 2 bases, leaving 8 bases between the germline ends. The CDR3 loop spans 13 amino acids. The CDR3, as DNA: TGCGCCAGCAGCCTCATTAAACAAGAGACCCAGTACTTC. Translation gives CASSLIKQETQYF.

The chain joins TRBV10-3 to TRBJ2-1; perhaps TRBD1 as D (5 bases). Looked up from germline, CDR1 is ENHRY and CDR2 is SYGVKD. V lost 6 bases and J 8 bases, leaving 17 bases between the germline ends. The CDR3 has 14 amino acids. CDR3: CAIRERGGRDEQFF. CDR3 DNA sequence: TGTGCCATCAGGGAAAGGGGCGGCAGGGATGAGCAGTTCTTC.

This clonotype was detected only a few times. This chain connects TRBV3-1 to TRBJ1-1; D is ambiguous. This CDR3 region has 14 residues. Germline assignment: CDR1 LGHDT and CDR2 YNNKEL (reference sequence). V shed 4 bases and J shed 5 bases, with 14 bases lying between them. The CDR3 loop is CASSLNPTSTEAFF. CDR3 bases: TGTGCCAGCAGCCTCAACCCGACATCGACTGAAGCTTTCTTT.

This clonotype was recorded a few times. This chain connects TRBV19 to TRBJ2-1; possible D gene TRBD2, 7 bases. The V gene's germline CDR1 is LNHDA and CDR2 SQIVND (reference sequence). The germline V and J ends were trimmed by 4 bases and 5 bases, with 18 bases remaining between them. This CDR3 is 16 amino acids long. CDR3 in amino acids: CASSRGGGDGHNEQFF. CDR3 nucleotides: TGTGCCAGTAGTAGAGGAGGGGGGGACGGACACAATGAGCAGTTCTTC.

The gene calls are TRBV7-9 and TRBJ1-1; 9 bases are shared with TRBD1. The length of the CDR3 is 16 residues. Trimming removed 5 bases from V and 1 base from J; junction bases left unmatched: 8. Germline CDR1 reads SEHNR; CDR2 reads FQNEAQ (reference sequence). Here the CDR3 reads CASSKVQGARNTEAFF. CDR3 bases: TGTGCCAGCAGCAAAGTACAGGGGGCGCGGAACACTGAAGCTTTCTTT.

The chain joins TRBV20-1 to TRBJ2-5; 8 positions agree with TRBD2. J lost 0 bases, V lost 6 bases, and 6 bases had no gene match. This CDR3 spans 14 amino acids. Germline assignment: CDR1 DFQATT and CDR2 SNEGSKA (reference sequence). CDR3 amino acids: CSAPGLGYQETQYF. Here the CDR3 DNA reads TGCAGTGCGCCGGGACTAGGGTACCAAGAGACCCAGTACTTC.

For this clonotype: At one boundary the junction diverges from the germline segment, which might be a read error. The chain joins TRBV29-1 to TRBJ1-4; unclear D gene. CDR3 length equals 13 residues. Germline V gene data show CDR1 as SQVTM and CDR2 as ANQGSEA. The CDR3 loop reads CSVERAVGERLFF. The CDR3 nucleotides read TGCAGCGTTGAACGGGCGGTCGGGGAAAGACTGTTTTTT. The full variable domain, rest sourced from reference TRBV29-1 and TRBJ1-4, is SAVISQKPSRDICQRGTSLTIQCQVDSQVTMMFWYRQQPGQSLTLIATANQGSEATYESGFVIDKFPISRPNLTFSTLTVSNMSPEDSSIYLCSVERAVGERLFFGSGTQLSVL.

This clonotype was seen a few times. This rearrangement joins TRBV7-9 to TRBJ2-1, with D possibly being TRBD1 (6 bases). Germline CDR1 and CDR2: SEHNR and FQNEAQ (reference sequence). This CDR3 has 17 amino acids. V gave up 2 bases and J gave up 3 bases, with 17 bases separating them. The CDR3 is CASSLTYRVSYYNEQFF. The CDR3 DNA reads TGTGCCAGCAGCTTAACCTACAGGGTTTCCTACTACAATGAGCAGTTCTTC. The variable domain in full, completed from reference TRBV7-9 and TRBJ2-1, reads DTGVSQNPRHKITKRGQNVTFRCDPISEHNRLYWYRQTLGQGPEFLTYFQNEAQLEKSRLLSDRFSAERPKGSFSTLEIQRTEQGDSAMYLCASSLTYRVSYYNEQFFGPGTRLTVL.

J is TRBJ2-5 and V is TRBV4-2; the D gene could be TRBD1 or TRBD2 (5 bases each). Trimming shortened V by 6 bases and J by 2 bases, and 16 bases separated the two germline ends. Germline V gene lookup returns CDR1 LGHNA and CDR2 YNFKEQ. The CDR3 has 15 residues. CDR3 coding DNA: TGTGCCAGCAGGCCGACCGGGACGGATCAAGAGACCCAGTACTTC. Amino acids: CASRPTGTDQETQYF.

This clonotype was seen more than once but under ten times. V is TRBV12-3 or TRBV12-4 and J is TRBJ1-5; 9 bases align to TRBD1. The CDR3 length is 17 residues. J gave up 0 bases and V 7 bases, and 10 bases lay outside the gene matches. CDR3 region: CASNKQGAGLSNQPQHF. For the CDR3, the DNA is TGTGCCAGCAACAAACAGGGGGCCGGGCTTAGCAATCAGCCCCAGCATTTT.

The chain couples TRBV7-9 to TRBJ1-2, with no clear D. The CDR3 has 14 amino acids. V dropped 0 bases and J dropped 2 bases, with 7 bases sitting between them. Germline CDR1 SEHNR, CDR2 FQNEAQ (reference sequence). The CDR3 is CASSLAEANYGYTF. DNA for the CDR3: TGTGCCAGCAGCTTAGCCGAAGCGAACTATGGCTACACCTTC.

The chain is built from TRBV20-1 and TRBJ1-4; 9 nucleotides line up with TRBD1. Trimming removed 5 bases from V and 6 bases from J; junction bases left unmatched: 4. CDR1 and CDR2 from the germline V gene are DFQATT and SNEGSKA (reference sequence). The CDR3 loop spans 13 amino acids. DNA of the CDR3: TGCAGTGCTGAACGGACAGGGGATGAAAAACTGTTTTTT. Its translation: CSAERTGDEKLFF.

The gene calls are TRBV7-2 and TRBJ1-2, with TRBD1 as a possible D gene (5 bases). Germline V gives CDR1 SGHTA, CDR2 FQGNSA. Between the trimmed V and J ends, which lost 5 bases and 1 base, there was a span of 14 bases. There are 15 residues in the CDR3. The CDR3 sequence: CASSLRPGVNYGYTF. CDR3 nucleotide sequence: TGTGCCAGCAGCCTCCGCCCGGGGGTTAACTATGGCTACACCTTC.

In this sample, this clonotype turned up a few times. V gene TRBV6-1 combines with J gene TRBJ1-2, with 10 bases that match TRBD1. The V gene's germline CDR1 is MNHNS and CDR2 SASEGT. CDR3 size: 15 residues. J was trimmed by 5 bases and V by 3 bases; bases with no gene match: 6. For the CDR3, the DNA is TGTGCCAGCAGTGACCCGGGACAGGGGTTATATGGCTACACCTTC. Its protein is CASSDPGQGLYGYTF.

This clonotype was seen only a few times. This chain joins TRBV6-6 and TRBJ2-1; D is unclear. The CDR3 is 12 amino acids. The V gene lost 0 bases and the J gene lost 10 bases, with 7 bases spanning the gap. Germline values: CDR1 MNHNY, CDR2 SVGAGI (reference sequence). CDR3 sequence: CASSYSITEQFF. Written as DNA, the CDR3 is TGTGCCAGCAGTTACTCGATTACCGAGCAGTTCTTC.

The gene calls are TRBV3-1 and TRBJ1-1; maybe TRBD1 (5 bases). The germline CDR1 and CDR2 sequences are LGHDT and YNNKEL (reference sequence). Trimming took off 0 bases at V and 5 bases at J, with 10 bases between the two ends. CDR3 length equals 14 residues. CDR3 DNA: TGTGCCAGCAGCCAAGAGACTAGGGGAACTGAAGCTTTCTTT. Amino acid sequence: CASSQETRGTEAFF.